This T cell receptor beta chain was captured in a study of molecular identifiers for immune sequencing clone quantification. The CDR3 consists of 16 residues. The germline V gene encodes CDR1 PRHDT and CDR2 FYEKMQ (reference sequence). Trimming took 5 bases from V and 6 from J; bases not matched to a gene: 14. Sorting recovered naive CD8 T cells on a CD8+CD4-CCR7+CD45RA+ profile. In TCRdb, the PCR reads were re-called with MiXCR into one record per CDR3 protein. This sample has about 500,000 distinct CDR3 sequences, with less than 30% found just once. Material: naive CD8+ T cells from blood, with Jurkat cell RNA spiked in. Subset in this sample: FACS-sorted CD8+CD4-CCR7+CD45RA+ naive T cells. The receptor was isolated from a human donor in good health. Some libraries in this study had Jurkat cell RNA spiked in. The chain couples TRBV13 to TRBJ2-7; 9 nucleotides line up with TRBD2. The CDR3 nucleotides read TGTGCCAGCAGCATCCTGACTAGCGGCTCTTTGGCCGAGCAGTACTTC. This sequence encodes CASSILTSGSLAEQYF. The full variable domain, completed using reference TRBV13 and TRBJ2-7, is AAGVIQSPRHLIKEKRETATLKCYPIPRHDTVYWYQQGPGQDPQFLISFYEKMQSDKGSIPDRFSAQQFSDYHSELNMSSLELGDSALYFCASSILTSGSLAEQYFGPGTRLTVT.